Listed below are T cell receptor beta chains from one sample, sequenced in a study of cytomegalovirus exposure and HLA in healthy donors. Using immunoSEQ multiplex PCR, the repertoire was profiled, and TCRdb retains in-frame clones only, with some absent. The table has around 30,000 clones, roughly 69% seen once; the top ten hold roughly 20%. The sample consisted of PBMCs. Receptors were obtained from a man aged 45-65 years in good health and CMV-seropositive. Each CDR3 is given without its conserved first and last residue. A D gene is named only where the DNA matches it firmly. Size is omitted from some rows. Given values are once, few, many or a class for expanded clones.

cdr3_aa: ASSRQTGSRELF
clone_size: .
v_call: TRBV7-7
cdr3_length: 12
d_call: .

cdr3_aa: ASSQGQGGQETQY
clone_size: .
v_call: TRBV4-2
cdr3_length: 13
d_call: .

cdr3_aa: ASSLARGSGANVLT
clone_size: .
v_call: TRBV5-6
cdr3_length: 14
d_call: .

cdr3_aa: ASSVTSGREQY
clone_size: few
v_call: TRBV9
cdr3_length: 11
d_call: TRBD2

cdr3_aa: ASSISDNEQF
clone_size: .
v_call: TRBV5-6
cdr3_length: 10
d_call: .

cdr3_aa: ASSRDKTQY
clone_size: once
v_call: TRBV9
cdr3_length: 9
d_call: .

cdr3_aa: ASSFGQGTEAF
clone_size: few
v_call: TRBV7-7
cdr3_length: 11
d_call: TRBD1

cdr3_aa: ASSPRQNSNQPQH
clone_size: .
v_call: TRBV7-8
cdr3_length: 13
d_call: .

cdr3_aa: ASSETSGNTDTQY
clone_size: .
v_call: TRBV25-1
cdr3_length: 13
d_call: TRBD2

cdr3_aa: ASSLVVTGQETQY
clone_size: few
v_call: TRBV7-9
cdr3_length: 13
d_call: .

cdr3_aa: ANCGGYSGNTIY
clone_size: few
v_call: TRBV12-5
cdr3_length: 12
d_call: .

cdr3_aa: ASSPPGIRETQY
clone_size: .
v_call: TRBV7-2
cdr3_length: 12
d_call: .

cdr3_aa: ASSQDLPGSAQSPLH
clone_size: .
v_call: TRBV4-3
cdr3_length: 15
d_call: .

cdr3_aa: AWQPMTGLESPLH
clone_size: .
v_call: TRBV30
cdr3_length: 13
d_call: TRBD1

cdr3_aa: ASSKWDRQETQY
clone_size: .
v_call: TRBV6-5
cdr3_length: 12
d_call: TRBD1

cdr3_aa: ASSREGTRSYEQY
clone_size: .
v_call: TRBV28
cdr3_length: 13
d_call: TRBD2

cdr3_aa: AWSLQRGGDSPLH
clone_size: .
v_call: TRBV30
cdr3_length: 13
d_call: .

cdr3_aa: ASSFRGTGEAF
clone_size: .
v_call: TRBV7-2
cdr3_length: 11
d_call: TRBD1

cdr3_aa: AAVMNTEAF
clone_size: .
v_call: TRBV30
cdr3_length: 9
d_call: .

cdr3_aa: ASSLFVAGGPYEQY
clone_size: .
v_call: TRBV5-6
cdr3_length: 14
d_call: TRBD2

cdr3_aa: AISESGGVNEQF
clone_size: few
v_call: TRBV10-3
cdr3_length: 12
d_call: TRBD2

cdr3_aa: SVGDRERYGYT
clone_size: .
v_call: TRBV29-1
cdr3_length: 11
d_call: TRBD1

cdr3_aa: ASSLSFGETQY
clone_size: .
v_call: TRBV7-8
cdr3_length: 11
d_call: .

cdr3_aa: ASSLQAVEETQY
clone_size: .
v_call: TRBV6-5
cdr3_length: 12
d_call: .

cdr3_aa: ASSLLVGGNYGYT
clone_size: .
v_call: TRBV28
cdr3_length: 13
d_call: .

cdr3_aa: SAPRLDEQF
clone_size: .
v_call: TRBV20-1
cdr3_length: 9
d_call: .

cdr3_aa: ASSLVSREAEAF
clone_size: .
v_call: TRBV5-6
cdr3_length: 12
d_call: .

cdr3_aa: SVGLGSEKLF
clone_size: .
v_call: TRBV29-1
cdr3_length: 10
d_call: .

cdr3_aa: ASSLSSRGGLAKNIQY
clone_size: .
v_call: TRBV5-6
cdr3_length: 16
d_call: .

cdr3_aa: ASSSSDREQY
clone_size: .
v_call: TRBV28
cdr3_length: 10
d_call: .

cdr3_aa: ASSVATGGNSPLH
clone_size: .
v_call: TRBV9
cdr3_length: 13
d_call: TRBD1

cdr3_aa: ASSPPSAYEQY
clone_size: .
v_call: TRBV7-8
cdr3_length: 11
d_call: .

cdr3_aa: ACRHSYEQY
clone_size: few
v_call: TRBV30
cdr3_length: 9
d_call: .

cdr3_aa: ASSSVTSGAYAMH
clone_size: .
v_call: TRBV13
cdr3_length: 13
d_call: TRBD2

cdr3_aa: ASSYSSGGPLY
clone_size: few
v_call: TRBV6-5
cdr3_length: 11
d_call: TRBD2

cdr3_aa: ASSPNRDPDTQY
clone_size: once
v_call: TRBV7-9
cdr3_length: 12
d_call: .

cdr3_aa: AWSLEYGQPQH
clone_size: .
v_call: TRBV30
cdr3_length: 11
d_call: .

cdr3_aa: ASSLVGLTEAF
clone_size: .
v_call: TRBV7-8
cdr3_length: 11
d_call: .

cdr3_aa: ASSLGTRTEYEQY
clone_size: .
v_call: TRBV5-1
cdr3_length: 13
d_call: TRBD2

cdr3_aa: ASSLGQTLAKNIQY
clone_size: .
v_call: TRBV5-1
cdr3_length: 14
d_call: .

cdr3_aa: SVEEAGTVRNYGYT
clone_size: few
v_call: TRBV29-1
cdr3_length: 14
d_call: TRBD1

cdr3_aa: ASSQDQGATGELF
clone_size: .
v_call: TRBV4-1
cdr3_length: 13
d_call: TRBD1

cdr3_aa: ASSLGTDIETQY
clone_size: once
v_call: TRBV5-1
cdr3_length: 12
d_call: .

cdr3_aa: AWSWGVAYEQY
clone_size: .
v_call: TRBV30
cdr3_length: 11
d_call: .

cdr3_aa: ASSARQGSYEQY
clone_size: .
v_call: TRBV6-1
cdr3_length: 12
d_call: TRBD1

cdr3_aa: ASSGTASTDTQY
clone_size: few
v_call: TRBV9
cdr3_length: 12
d_call: .

cdr3_aa: ASSLYQGNEQF
clone_size: .
v_call: TRBV5-1
cdr3_length: 11
d_call: .

cdr3_aa: ASSLGARMETQY
clone_size: .
v_call: TRBV5-1
cdr3_length: 12
d_call: .

cdr3_aa: ASTGKLSAWQY
clone_size: once
v_call: TRBV18
cdr3_length: 11
d_call: .

cdr3_aa: AWSSPRETQY
clone_size: .
v_call: TRBV30
cdr3_length: 10
d_call: .

cdr3_aa: ASSLGTSGAETQY
clone_size: .
v_call: TRBV28
cdr3_length: 13
d_call: TRBD2